The 10 T cell receptor beta chains reported below all come from one sample, sequenced in a study of CD8 T cells in Susac syndrome (dated by TCRdb to the late 2010s). The method behind the library was the immunoSEQ multiplex PCR assay. RNA was extracted with the RNeasy kit and roughly 0.45 to 1 ug was reverse transcribed using random hexamers. TCRdb itself trimmed the public reads at Q25 with fastp, ran MiXCR and retained productive beta chains. CDR3 protein duplicates are merged, each entry listing the most common genes and DNA. This sample gives around 160,000 distinct CDR3 sequences in total; 85% to 95% of them show up just once. In total, the top ten clones hold over 0.11% of the sample. The sample taken for sequencing was CD4+ T cells from PBMCs. The source is a human donor in good health.

The J gene is TRBJ2-2, the V gene TRBV7-8; D uncertain. Trimming shortened V by 6 bases and J by 6 bases, and 11 bases separated the two germline ends. From germline, CDR1 is SGHVS and CDR2 FQNEAQ. There are 13 residues in the CDR3. For the CDR3, the DNA is TGTGCCAGCAGTCTATATAGGGCCGGGGAGCTGTTTTTT. Translation: CASSLYRAGELFF.

V usage is TRBV12-3 or TRBV12-4 and J usage is TRBJ1-3; TRBD1 might be the D (5 bases). V lost 3 bases, J lost 0 bases, and 6 bases lay in between. The CDR3 has 14 residues. The CDR3 spells CASSFGASGNTIYF. The CDR3 coding sequence is TGTGCCAGCAGTTTCGGGGCCTCTGGAAACACCATATATTTT.

The gene calls are TRBV2 and TRBJ2-6; no reliable D call. Germline CDR1 and CDR2: SNHLY and FYNNEI. The CDR3 length is 15 residues. Deletions cut 4 bases from V and 4 bases from J, with 11 bases between. The CDR3 loop is CASSADQTGANVLTF. The CDR3 bases are TGTGCCAGCAGTGCAGACCAGACCGGGGCCAACGTCCTGACTTTC.

The J gene is TRBJ2-5, the V gene TRBV9, with TRBD2 identical over 9 bases. V gave up 0 bases and J gave up 2 bases; unmatched junction bases: 14. CDR1 is SGDLS, CDR2 YYNGEE, per germline. The CDR3 spans 19 residues. Here the CDR3 reads CASSVEPPPERGAQETQYF. For the CDR3, the DNA is TGTGCCAGCAGCGTAGAGCCCCCCCCCGAGCGGGGGGCTCAAGAGACCCAGTACTTC.

V and J are TRBV9 and TRBJ2-1; no definite D call. CDR3 length equals 17 residues. Germline CDR1 reads SGDLS; CDR2 reads YYNGEE. Between the trimmed V and J ends, which lost 0 bases and 3 bases, there was a span of 16 bases. Here the CDR3 reads CASSVEGFGPNYNEQFF. The DNA for the CDR3 is TGTGCCAGCAGCGTAGAGGGATTCGGACCGAACTACAATGAGCAGTTCTTC.

The chain carries TRBV20-1 and TRBJ2-5; 9 bases are a match to TRBD1. In germline, CDR1 is DFQATT, CDR2 SNEGSKA (reference sequence). V trimming: 3 bases; J trimming: 6 bases; junction bases outside the gene matches: 8. The CDR3 length is 14 residues. The CDR3 here is CSASPQGALKTQYF. The DNA for the CDR3 is TGCAGTGCTAGCCCACAGGGGGCGCTCAAGACCCAGTACTTC.

The chain employs TRBV20-1 and TRBJ1-2; a weak D match, TRBD1 (5 bases). The germline gives CDR1 DFQATT, CDR2 SNEGSKA (reference sequence). The CDR3 totals 12 residues. Trimming stripped 0 bases from V and 6 bases from J, with 8 bases between. CDR3 residues: CSAREGTDGYTF. In DNA form, the CDR3 reads TGCAGTGCTAGAGAAGGGACGGATGGCTACACCTTC.

This chain uses TRBV2 with TRBJ1-6, with TRBD1 as a possible D gene (6 bases). Germline CDR1 reads SNHLY; CDR2 reads FYNNEI. The CDR3 is 13 residues long. V lost 11 bases and J lost 9, with 17 bases in between. CDR3 protein: CARRRDNGSPLHF. The CDR3 DNA sequence: TGTGCCCGGAGGAGGGACAATGGTTCACCCCTCCACTTT.

The V gene is TRBV2, the J gene TRBJ2-5, with D perhaps TRBD1 or TRBD2 (5 bases each). The CDR3 is 14 residues long. CDR1 is SNHLY, CDR2 FYNNEI, per germline. The V end was cut by 6 bases, the J end by 2 bases, with 13 bases between. The CDR3 spells CASSFYRTQETQYF. The DNA of the CDR3 is TGTGCCAGCAGCTTCTACAGGACTCAAGAGACCCAGTACTTC.

The V and J genes are TRBV30 and TRBJ2-3, with D perhaps TRBD2 (6 bases). CDR1 and CDR2 (germline): GTSNPN, SVGIG (reference sequence). CDR3 length: 13 amino acids. The V end lost 0 bases, the J end lost 3 bases, and 7 bases lay between the germline ends. CDR3 DNA sequence: TGTGCCTGGAGTGTGGGGGGTACAGATACGCAGTATTTT. Encoded protein: CAWSVGGTDTQYF.